These T cell receptor beta chains were read from a single sample in a study of long-term antiretroviral therapy in people with HIV. Libraries were prepared by immunoSEQ multiplex PCR; TCRdb keeps only in-frame clonotypes and omits some of them. The sample lists roughly 18,000 clones, roughly 72% occurring once. This sample comprised unsorted PBMCs, obtained 2.2 years after starting antiretroviral therapy. These receptors all stem from a man aged 50-60 years with HIV. CDR3s leave out the opening cysteine and the closing phenylalanine or tryptophan. The D gene is left open where the match is weak.

ASSRSRGELF | TRBJ2-2 | . | TRBV4-3
ASDHQGSGNTIY | TRBJ1-3 | . | TRBV19
ASSADSANTEAF | TRBJ1-1 | . | TRBV6-4
ASSVLQSGGYT | TRBJ1-2 | . | TRBV2
ASSKGPHYGYT | TRBJ1-2 | . | TRBV7-9
ASSYGTSYEQY | TRBJ2-7 | TRBD2 | TRBV6-6
ATSRGDRGSTDTQY | TRBJ2-3 | TRBD1 | TRBV15
ASSQTEAYGYT | TRBJ1-2 | . | TRBV18
ASNGQASYEQY | TRBJ2-7 | TRBD1 | TRBV5-1
ASKRDGKGYEQY | TRBJ2-7 | . | TRBV19
ASSPWRGDISTDTQY | TRBJ2-3 | . | TRBV18
ASSLFQGDNEQF | TRBJ2-1 | . | TRBV11-3
ASSLTGITYEQY | TRBJ2-7 | . | TRBV7-9
SVEDPRKTGAF | TRBJ1-1 | . | TRBV29-1
ASSKDKYGYT | TRBJ1-2 | . | TRBV19
ASSLDRNEKLF | TRBJ1-4 | . | TRBV7-9
ASSTRTHLNGYT | TRBJ1-2 | . | TRBV6-5
ASSWQGQSYEQY | TRBJ2-7 | . | TRBV7-6
ASSRRYTEAF | TRBJ1-1 | . | TRBV6-5
ASSKLMFSGANVLT | TRBJ2-6 | . | TRBV19
ASSTGRTYEQY | TRBJ2-7 | . | TRBV7-9
ASSLAGLAGTQETQY | TRBJ2-5 | TRBD2 | TRBV5-8
ASTTSYGAREADTQY | TRBJ2-3 | . | TRBV7-9
ASSYGRGGGRTEAF | TRBJ1-1 | TRBD1 | TRBV6-5
ASSRGDVITGNTIY | TRBJ1-3 | . | TRBV7-9
ASSPPNRRYTEAF | TRBJ1-1 | . | TRBV28
AISPQVSGANVLT | TRBJ2-6 | . | TRBV10-3
ASISTFEGLQETQY | TRBJ2-5 | . | TRBV7-9
ASRAWGDRYIYGYT | TRBJ1-2 | TRBD1 | TRBV28
SVEGGPSLWGREQY | TRBJ2-7 | . | TRBV29-1
SVPQREYNEQF | TRBJ2-1 | TRBD2 | TRBV29-1
ASSSRDRGLSPLH | TRBJ1-6 | TRBD1 | TRBV6-6
ASSLEGTGVYGYT | TRBJ1-2 | TRBD1 | TRBV7-9
SVVDDKETQY | TRBJ2-5 | . | TRBV29-1
ATSDRDRGKDQPQH | TRBJ1-5 | TRBD1 | TRBV15
ASSIRTSGSSYNEQF | TRBJ2-1 | TRBD2 | TRBV19
ASSFWAGGVTGELF | TRBJ2-2 | TRBD1 | TRBV28
ASSDLRRNEQF | TRBJ2-1 | . | TRBV28
ASSESRTSGRYEQY | TRBJ2-7 | TRBD2 | TRBV10-1
ASSRDRREETQY | TRBJ2-5 | . | TRBV5-4
ASSGRDRGLIDLNYGYT | TRBJ1-2 | TRBD1 | TRBV9
AGEDGGNTGELF | TRBJ2-2 | . | TRBV7-9
ASSQDRFGGEKLF | TRBJ1-4 | . | TRBV4-3
ASSLRAEETQY | TRBJ2-5 | . | TRBV5-6
ASSARQGLRAF | TRBJ1-1 | TRBD1 | TRBV7-8
ASMSGGGYEQY | TRBJ2-7 | TRBD1 | TRBV27
ASSPPGTLSYEQY | TRBJ2-7 | . | TRBV7-2
ASSEAKQGELTYEQY | TRBJ2-7 | TRBD1 | TRBV6-1
ASSPPTDTQY | TRBJ2-3 | . | TRBV7-2
ASSEAGGAGETQY | TRBJ2-5 | TRBD1 | TRBV28